This TCR beta chain was sequenced for a study of naive and memory T cell subsets. The germline V gene encodes CDR1 MDHEN and CDR2 SYDVKM. V gave up 0 bases and J gave up 2 bases, with 13 bases separating them. CDR3 length equals 16 residues. This clonotype was seen a few times. Its antigen is as yet unknown. The beta constant-region primer was an equimolar mix of two oligonucleotides covering TRBC1 and TRBC2. TCRdb independently ran MiXCR on the UMI-ligation and nested PCR reads; one entry per CDR3 protein. The data show approximately 82,000 distinct CDR3 sequences, 7% to 8% seen once. Findings of the study overall: TCR counts from RNA may reflect activation-linked expression changes. Diversity fell and Gini index rose from naive through CM, EM, EMRA.

Cells stained for CD3, CD4, CD8, CD45RA and CD27 were sorted into four subsets. The rearrangement joins TRBV28 to TRBJ1-2, with D perhaps matching TRBD1 (6 bases). The source is a human donor in good health. Sequenced: central memory CD4+ T cells from blood. The CDR3 coding sequence is TGTGCCAGCAGTTTATGGGCTACAGGGTCGAACTATGGCTACACCTTC. Its protein product is CASSLWATGSNYGYTF.